This T cell receptor beta chain was identified during a study of beta chain features in type 1 diabetes. The ends were cut back, 4 bases at V and 6 bases at J, with 19 bases in the middle. This CDR3 has 15 amino acids. Germline V gene data show CDR1 as MGHRA and CDR2 as YSYEKL. The whole isolated RNA underwent reverse transcription, so sequencing captured expressed TCRB transcripts. Sequencing of naive, central memory and regulatory T cell samples gave an average of around 3.5 million reads. Assay used: immunoSEQ multiplex PCR; TCRdb lists only in-frame clones, some missing. Among approximately 260,000 clones, approximately 24% were seen once, and the ten largest hold around 0.013%. About this clone itself: Antigen specificity is unknown.

CD45RO/CCR7/CD25/CD127/CD95/CD27 staining was used to isolate CD4+ naive, central memory, regulatory and stem cell-like memory cells by sorting. Study-wide findings and caveats: Type 1 diabetes patients showed fewer insertions and more deletions at VDJ junctions. Across all four CD4+ subsets, people with type 1 diabetes showed modestly shorter TCRB CDR3s. The question of HLA type influencing TCRB rearrangement was one that remained unresolved here.

The rearrangement joins TRBV4-1 to TRBJ2-7, with D possibly matching TRBD2 (6 bases). What was sequenced was naive CD4+ T cells from blood. This receptor was taken from a woman aged 25 to 45 with type 1 diabetes. This CDR3 is CASSRGRDSVREQYF. The CDR3 bases are TGCGCCAGCAGCCGAGGCCGGGACTCGGTACGCGAGCAGTACTTC.